These 8 T cell receptor beta chains came from one sample sequenced in a study of T cell repertoires in ileal Crohn's disease. The table came from immunoSEQ multiplex PCR; TCRdb's copy has only in-frame clones and leaves some out. The table lists roughly 15,000 clones, over 65% of them singletons. The sample consisted of ileal tissue. The receptors come from an adult with Crohn's disease.

This clone was seen a few times. V is TRBV7-4 and J is TRBJ2-1; D is uncertain. V lost 5 bases and J 12 bases, leaving 8 bases between the germline ends. The CDR3 has 10 residues. Germline V gene sequence: CDR1 SGHVT, CDR2 SQSDAQ. DNA for the CDR3: TGTGCCAGCAGCCCCTGCGCGCAGTTCTTC. Protein sequence: CASSPCAQFF.

The chain carries TRBV7-7 and TRBJ2-1, with 11 bases matching TRBD2. J gave up 5 bases and V 5 bases, and 8 bases lay outside the gene matches. The CDR3 spans 16 residues. Per the germline V gene, CDR1 is SSHAT and CDR2 is FNYEAQ (reference sequence). CDR3 in DNA: TGTGCCAGCAGCAAATATAGCGGGGGGGCCCACAATGAGCAGTTCTTC. Translating it yields CASSKYSGGAHNEQFF.

This sequence joins TRBV5-4 and TRBJ1-1, with D possibly being TRBD1 (5 bases). The CDR3 contains 12 residues. The germline V gene encodes CDR1 SGHNT and CDR2 YYREEE (reference sequence). V was trimmed by 5 bases and J by 1 base, leaving 6 bases between them. Here the CDR3 DNA reads TGTGCCAGCAGAACAGGGAACACTGAAGCTTTCTTT. Amino acid sequence: CASRTGNTEAFF.

The chain joins TRBV29-1 to TRBJ2-1; D is ambiguous. The CDR3 covers 10 residues. CDR1 SQVTM and CDR2 ANQGSEA come from the germline V gene. V was cut by 2 bases and J by 9 bases, with 5 bases left in between. The CDR3 reads CSVERVEQFF. The CDR3 nucleotides are TGCAGCGTTGAACGAGTTGAGCAGTTCTTC.

J is TRBJ2-3 and V is TRBV30; possibly TRBD2 for D (6 bases). The V end lost 7 bases, the J end lost 2 bases, and 16 bases lay between the germline ends. The CDR3 is made up of 14 amino acids. Germline CDR1 is GTSNPN and CDR2 is SVGIG (reference sequence). In nucleotides, the CDR3 is TGTGCCTCCATGAAAGCGGGCTCCACAGATACGCAGTATTTT. Translated: CASMKAGSTDTQYF.

The V gene is TRBV7-3, the J gene TRBJ2-2; 12 bases fit TRBD2. After removal of 5 bases from V and 7 bases from J, the junction contained 5 bases not matched to a gene. The CDR3 is made up of 15 amino acids. Germline assignment: CDR1 SGHTA and CDR2 FQGTGA. The CDR3 spells CASSPRLAGVGELFF. The CDR3 DNA sequence: TGTGCCAGCAGCCCGAGACTAGCGGGAGTCGGGGAGCTGTTTTTT.

This chain joins TRBV10-3 and TRBJ1-6, with 9 positions matching TRBD1. The CDR3 covers 18 residues. CDR1 is ENHRY, CDR2 SYGVKD, per germline. V trimming: 3 bases; J trimming: 7 bases; junction bases outside the gene matches: 13. The CDR3 spells CAISDFPTGQGRNSPLHF. CDR3 nucleotide sequence: TGTGCCATCAGTGATTTCCCCACGGGACAGGGTCGAAATTCACCCCTCCACTTT.

V and J are TRBV25-1 and TRBJ2-7; 7 bases are shared with TRBD1. Per the germline V gene, CDR1 is MGHDK and CDR2 is SYGVNS. This CDR3 has 14 residues. Trimming removed 5 bases from V and 3 bases from J; junction bases left unmatched: 7. CDR3 sequence (DNA): TGTGCCAGCAGTCCACACGGGACAGACTACGAGCAGTACTTC. It specifies CASSPHGTDYEQYF.